The 14 T cell receptor beta chains below were found in one sample sequenced in a study of control samples from healthy donors and cancer patients. The method was immunoSEQ multiplex PCR; TCRdb's version includes in-frame clones alone and lacks a portion of them. The profile shows 150,000 to 200,000 clones, roughly 90% of them singletons. The sequenced material came from blood. The receptor set was obtained from a man aged 30 to 39 in good health.

The genes are TRBV3-1 (or the pseudogene TRBV3-2) and TRBJ2-7; possibly TRBD1 for D (5 bases). CDR1 is LGHDT and CDR2 is YNNKEL in the germline V gene (reference sequence). The ends were cut back, 1 base at V and 3 bases at J, with 10 bases in the middle. This CDR3 comprises 14 residues. The CDR3 sequence: CASSQGGRDYEQYF. DNA for the CDR3: TGTGCCAGCAGCCAAGGAGGCAGGGACTACGAGCAGTACTTC.

V usage is TRBV18 and J usage is TRBJ2-3; TRBD2 matches 10 bases. The CDR3 runs to 19 residues. The junction had 12 bases not matched to a gene; V was cut back by 3 bases and J by 0 bases. The germline V gene has CDR1 KGHSH and CDR2 LQKENI. In DNA, the CDR3 is TGTGCCAGCTCACCCATAGCGGGGGGCCAAGGAGCTAGCACAGATACGCAGTATTTT. Protein product: CASSPIAGGQGASTDTQYF.

The chain employs TRBV5-1 and TRBJ2-5, with 7 bases identical to TRBD1. V shed 2 bases and J 4 bases; nucleotides not matched to a gene: 5. The CDR3 has 14 residues. Germline V lookup: CDR1 SGHRS, CDR2 YFSETQ. The CDR3: CASSFLQGRETQYF. For the CDR3, the DNA is TGCGCCAGCAGCTTCTTACAGGGGCGAGAGACCCAGTACTTC. The full variable domain, its missing parts supplied by reference TRBV5-1 and TRBJ2-5, is KAGVTQTPRYLIKTRGQQVTLSCSPISGHRSVSWYQQTPGQGLQFLFEYFSETQRNKGNFPGRFSGRQFSNSRSEMNVSTLELGDSALYLCASSFLQGRETQYFGPGTRLLVL.

To note about this clone: Other DNA sequences in this sample translate to the same CDR3. This chain connects TRBV18 to TRBJ2-3; D unclear. The CDR3 is 13 residues long. With 0 bases removed from V and 6 bases from J, the gap between germline ends came to 7 bases. Germline CDR1 and CDR2: KGHSH and LQKENI. The CDR3 region is CASSPPSPDTQYF. CDR3 nucleotides: TGTGCCAGCTCACCACCTTCCCCCGATACGCAGTATTTT.

CDR3 in amino acids: CASSPLGDSEQYF. The CDR3 DNA reads as TGTGCCAGCTCACCACTGGGGGACAGCGAGCAGTACTTC. The rearrangement uses TRBV18 and TRBJ2-7; 7 bases fit TRBD1. Trimming at V came to 1 base and at J to 6 bases, leaving 3 bases not matched to a gene. CDR1 KGHSH and CDR2 LQKENI come from the germline V gene. The CDR3 length is 13 residues.

The genes are TRBV28 and TRBJ1-5; D is perhaps TRBD1 (5 bases). Germline-derived CDR1 and CDR2 are MDHEN and SYDVKM. The CDR3 loop spans 15 amino acids. V gave up 5 bases and J gave up 4 bases, with 15 bases separating them. The CDR3 loop reads CASSPGRLGNQPQHF. CDR3 nucleotides: TGTGCCAGCAGTCCGGGACGGCTTGGGAATCAGCCCCAGCATTTT.

The chain combines TRBV9 with TRBJ2-3; no reliable D call. Looked up from germline, CDR1 is SGDLS and CDR2 is YYNGEE. The V end lost 0 bases, the J end lost 0 bases, and 8 bases lay between the germline ends. The length of the CDR3 is 15 residues. CDR3 loop: CASSVEGQSTDTQYF. DNA for the CDR3: TGTGCCAGCAGCGTAGAAGGGCAAAGCACAGATACGCAGTATTTT.

The J gene is TRBJ1-5, the V gene TRBV6-5, with D perhaps matching TRBD1 (6 bases). Per the germline V gene, CDR1 is MNHEY and CDR2 is SVGAGI. V gave up 6 bases and J gave up 1 base, with 10 bases separating them. The CDR3 contains 14 residues. CDR3 bases: TGTGCCAGCAGGGAGAGGGGGAGCAATCAGCCCCAGCATTTT. It yields the protein CASRERGSNQPQHF.

CDR3 nucleotides: TGTGCCAGCAGCTTGGATGGGAATAACTATGGCTACACCTTC. Amino acid sequence: CASSLDGNNYGYTF. V and J are TRBV5-5 and TRBJ1-2; D is unresolved. The CDR3 contains 14 residues. Trimming pared 0 bases from V and 1 base from J, leaving 7 bases between. Per germline, CDR1 SGHKS and CDR2 YYEKEE (reference sequence).

In its sample, this clone was seen once. The rearrangement uses TRBV7-9 and TRBJ1-1; D gene unclear. CDR1 and CDR2 (germline): SEHNR, FQNEAQ (reference sequence). Trimming pared 3 bases from V and 5 bases from J, leaving 7 bases between. The CDR3 is made up of 12 amino acids. As DNA, the CDR3 is TGTGCCAGCAGCTTCAGGCCTACTGAAGCTTTCTTT. Translation: CASSFRPTEAFF. The variable domain in full, with the rest retrieved from reference TRBV7-9 and TRBJ1-1, is DTGVSQNPRHKITKRGQNVTFRCDPISEHNRLYWYRQTLGQGPEFLTYFQNEAQLEKSRLLSDRFSAERPKGSFSTLEIQRTEQGDSAMYLCASSFRPTEAFFGQGTRLTVV.

CDR3 region: CAWSVGVADEQFF. CDR3 sequence (DNA): TGTGCCTGGAGTGTAGGCGTCGCGGATGAGCAGTTCTTC. The chain joins TRBV30 to TRBJ2-1; D ambiguous. CDR1 GTSNPN and CDR2 SVGIG come from the germline V gene (reference sequence). The CDR3 loop spans 13 amino acids. V gave up 0 bases and J gave up 8 bases, with 11 bases separating them.

The chain is built from TRBV2 and TRBJ1-1; no reliable D call. Germline V gene lookup returns CDR1 SNHLY and CDR2 FYNNEI. Trimming left V 6 bases short and J 1 base short, with 12 bases between. The length of the CDR3 is 14 residues. CDR3 in amino acids: CASSLEGGNTEAFF. In DNA, the CDR3 is TGTGCCAGCAGCCTTGAGGGCGGGAACACTGAAGCTTTCTTT.

This chain uses TRBV7-2 with TRBJ2-7, with TRBD2 matching over 8 bases. Germline lookup yields CDR1 SGHTA and CDR2 FQGNSA. The CDR3 sequence is 13 residues long. Unmatched junction bases numbered 5, after V lost 7 bases and J lost 3 bases. CDR3 DNA sequence: TGTGCCAGCAAGGGACTAGAGGGCTACGAGCAGTACTTC. It yields the protein CASKGLEGYEQYF.

The chain employs TRBV4-3 and TRBJ1-5; D gene uncertain. The V gene's germline CDR1 is LGHNA and CDR2 YSLEER. V was cut by 0 bases and J by 5 bases, with 5 bases left in between. The CDR3 runs to 13 residues. CDR3 region: CASSQDRDQPQHF. CDR3 DNA sequence: TGCGCCAGCAGCCAAGATCGGGATCAGCCCCAGCATTTT.